This TCR beta chain comes out of a study of cytomegalovirus exposure and HLA in healthy donors. Study-level points and caveats: Among the CMV-associated chains, a few were confirmed in vitro as specific for CMV antigens. Beyond CMV serostatus, there was no information to go on about immune exposure. Later on, an analysis found that several of the most significant clusters appeared to be linked to common viral pathogens, which included parvovirus B19.

The PCR employed 60 Vbeta primers together with 13 Jbeta primers. TCRdb keeps only in-frame clones here, not all; method: immunoSEQ multiplex PCR. The data show 95,000 to 150,000 clones, and the top ten clones hold approximately 1%. CDR1 and CDR2 (germline): MDHEN, SYDVKM. The CDR3 runs 14 residues. V was shortened by 1 base and J by 3 bases, with 9 bases between the two germline ends. Turning to this clone: Its antigen is not identified.

The sample was PBMCs. The clonotype was recovered from a man aged 18-30 years in good health and CMV-seronegative. This chain uses TRBV28 with TRBJ1-2, with D possibly being TRBD1 (5 bases). CDR3 amino acids: CASSLYQGYYGYTF. The DNA for the CDR3 is TGTGCCAGCAGTTTATATCAGGGTTACTATGGCTACACCTTC.